Below, 26 T cell receptor beta chains from the same sample are listed, as sequenced in a study of B cell selection in AIRE deficiency. Sorting defined conventional CD4 T cells as CD4+CD127+. The method was immunoSEQ multiplex PCR; TCRdb's version includes in-frame clones alone and lacks a portion of them. The sample lists fewer than 25,000 clones, approximately 96% occurring once. Material: CD4+CD127+ conventional T cells sorted from PBMCs. These receptors all stem from a human donor in good health.

The chain has TRBV5-4 and TRBJ1-6; 7 bases are shared with TRBD1. Trimming at V came to 1 base and at J to 7 bases, leaving 5 bases not matched to a gene. CDR3 length: 15 residues. CDR1 is SGHNT, CDR2 YYREEE, per germline (reference sequence). The CDR3 DNA is TGTGCCAGCAGCTTGATCGACAGGGAGAATTCACCCCTCCACTTT. Its translation is CASSLIDRENSPLHF.

This clone has just one count. The chain has TRBV18 and TRBJ1-1; 7 nucleotides match TRBD1. Germline V gene data show CDR1 as KGHSH and CDR2 as LQKENI. This CDR3 contains 14 residues. With V trimmed by 2 bases and J by 4 bases, 4 bases remained unmatched. The chain's CDR3 is CASSPTQGGTEAFF. The CDR3, as DNA: TGTGCCAGCTCACCAACGCAGGGGGGCACTGAAGCTTTCTTT.

The chain links TRBV18 to TRBJ2-3; maybe TRBD1 (5 bases). The V gene's germline CDR1 is KGHSH and CDR2 LQKENI. CDR3 length equals 14 residues. Trimming took 2 bases from V and 1 from J, leaving 7 bases between them. The CDR3 loop is CASSPGARTDTQYF. The CDR3 bases are TGTGCCAGCTCACCAGGGGCCCGCACAGATACGCAGTATTTT.

This clone has just one count. The CDR3: CASSLAPGGYYGYTF. CDR3 sequence (DNA): TGTGCCAGCAGCTTAGCGCCAGGGGGCTACTATGGCTACACCTTC. The chain has TRBV7-2 and TRBJ1-2, with 8 bases identical to TRBD1. J lost 3 bases, V lost 0 bases, and 3 bases had no gene match. This CDR3 has 15 amino acids. Germline CDR1 and CDR2: SGHTA and FQGNSA.

The CDR3 reads CASSLFGLGGAGNTDTQYF. Written as DNA, the CDR3 is TGTGCCAGCAGCTTATTCGGCCTAGGGGGGGCCGGGAACACAGATACGCAGTATTTT. The V call is TRBV7-3, the J call TRBJ2-3; maybe TRBD2 (7 bases). The V end was cut by 2 bases, the J end by 2 bases, with 23 bases between. This CDR3 region has 19 residues. Germline values: CDR1 SGHTA, CDR2 FQGTGA.

The V gene is TRBV7-2, the J gene TRBJ2-2; D possibly corresponds to TRBD1 (7 bases). Germline V gene data show CDR1 as SGHTA and CDR2 as FQGNSA. Trimming took off 7 bases at V and 5 bases at J, with 17 bases between the two ends. This CDR3 has 15 amino acids. In DNA form, the CDR3 reads TGTGCCAGCATCATCAGGGGGGATGGAACCGGGGAGCTGTTTTTT. It specifies CASIIRGDGTGELFF.

The chain couples TRBV5-1 to TRBJ2-7, with D perhaps matching TRBD2 (7 bases). Germline CDR1 and CDR2: SGHRS and YFSETQ. The CDR3 is 15 amino acids. V lost 5 bases to trimming and J lost 2 bases, with 17 bases between them. The CDR3 loop reads CASSVGGGSPYEQYF. CDR3 nucleotide sequence: TGCGCCAGCAGTGTGGGAGGGGGGAGCCCCTACGAGCAGTACTTC.

The CDR3 coding sequence is TGTGCGACAGGAGACCAAGAGACCCAGTACTTC. Translation gives CATGDQETQYF. The chain couples TRBV2 to TRBJ2-5; the D gene is possibly TRBD1 (6 bases). From germline, CDR1 is SNHLY and CDR2 FYNNEI. The CDR3 consists of 11 residues.

The V call is TRBV9, the J call TRBJ2-7; the match to TRBD1 covers 9 bases. J gave up 1 base and V 2 bases, and 10 bases lay outside the gene matches. CDR1 SGDLS and CDR2 YYNGEE come from the germline V gene. This CDR3 has 17 residues. As DNA, the CDR3 is TGTGCCAGCAGCGTCCTGTCTCGGGACAGGGAGTCCTACGAGCAGTACTTC. Its translation is CASSVLSRDRESYEQYF.

The chain uses TRBV7-9 and TRBJ2-1; 8 bases fit TRBD1. The ends lost 6 bases at V and 6 bases at J; junction bases unmatched: 7. The germline V gene encodes CDR1 SEHNR and CDR2 FQNEAQ (reference sequence). The CDR3 spans 14 residues. CDR3 DNA sequence: TGTGCCAGCAGTCATAAGACAGGGGCCAATGAGCAGTTCTTC. Encoded protein: CASSHKTGANEQFF. Variable domain in full (rest from reference TRBV7-9 and TRBJ2-1): DTGVSQNPRHKITKRGQNVTFRCDPISEHNRLYWYRQTLGQGPEFLTYFQNEAQLEKSRLLSDRFSAERPKGSFSTLEIQRTEQGDSAMYLCASSHKTGANEQFFGPGTRLTVL.

This rearrangement joins TRBV19 to TRBJ2-7; 11 bases match TRBD1. V dropped 5 bases and J dropped 1; count of bases not matched to a gene: 4. This CDR3 is built from 15 residues. Germline V gene lookup returns CDR1 LNHDA and CDR2 SQIVND (reference sequence). CDR3 nucleotide sequence: TGTGCCAGTAGTGCTTGGGACAGGGGGTCCTACGAGCAGTACTTC. This codes for CASSAWDRGSYEQYF.

This chain connects TRBV5-1 to TRBJ2-3; D gene unclear. Trimming stripped 0 bases from V and 6 bases from J, with 5 bases between. Germline loops: CDR1 SGHRS, CDR2 YFSETQ. The CDR3 consists of 12 residues. This CDR3 is CASSLEGDTQYF. CDR3 bases: TGCGCCAGCAGCTTGGAAGGGGATACGCAGTATTTT.

The V and J genes are TRBV7-2 and TRBJ1-5, with D uncertain. V was clipped by 2 bases and J by 4 bases, with 12 bases between them. Germline V gives CDR1 SGHTA, CDR2 FQGNSA. This CDR3 is 15 amino acids long. The CDR3 sequence is CASSLTGDLNQPQHF. The DNA of the CDR3 is TGTGCCAGCAGCTTAACCGGAGATTTAAATCAGCCCCAGCATTTT.

This CDR3 reads CASSVQGAENIQYF. CDR3 bases: TGTGCCAGCAGTGTACAGGGGGCAGAGAACATTCAGTACTTC. The chain combines TRBV2 with TRBJ2-4, with 9 nucleotides matching TRBD1. V shed 4 bases, J shed 7 bases, and the junction held 5 bases outside the gene matches. Germline assignment: CDR1 SNHLY and CDR2 FYNNEI. The CDR3 is 14 amino acids.

The genes are TRBV5-1 and TRBJ1-3; TRBD1 is a possible D gene (5 bases). Germline CDR1 is SGHRS and CDR2 is YFSETQ. Trimming took off 0 bases at V and 7 bases at J, with 8 bases between the two ends. The CDR3 consists of 13 residues. The CDR3 coding sequence is TGCGCCAGCAGCTTGGGTGAGGGGAACACCATATATTTT. Encoded protein: CASSLGEGNTIYF. The variable domain in full, completed from reference TRBV5-1 and TRBJ1-3, reads KAGVTQTPRYLIKTRGQQVTLSCSPISGHRSVSWYQQTPGQGLQFLFEYFSETQRNKGNFPGRFSGRQFSNSRSEMNVSTLELGDSALYLCASSLGEGNTIYFGEGSWLTVV.

This chain uses TRBV18 with TRBJ1-4, with D maybe TRBD1 (6 bases). The length of the CDR3 is 15 residues. Per the germline V gene, CDR1 is KGHSH and CDR2 is LQKENI. Trimming cost V 3 bases and J 5 bases, with 13 bases left between them. In DNA, the CDR3 is TGTGCCAGCTCACCTGGTAGGGGGAGAAATGAAAAACTGTTTTTT. This encodes CASSPGRGRNEKLFF.

V and J are TRBV6-5 and TRBJ1-5, with TRBD1 identical over 8 bases. The CDR3 covers 13 residues. Losses at the gene ends were 6 bases for V and 6 bases for J; bases not matched to a gene: 4. Germline V gene lookup returns CDR1 MNHEY and CDR2 SVGAGI. In DNA, the CDR3 is TGTGCCAGCAGCAGGGGGCCGGGTCAGCCCCAGCATTTT. Translating gives CASSRGPGQPQHF.

The rearrangement joins TRBV10-1 to TRBJ2-1; 7 nucleotides align to TRBD1. The J segment lost 7 bases and the V segment lost 5 bases, leaving 8 bases of the junction unmatched. The CDR3 is 14 amino acids. Germline loops: CDR1 WNHNN, CDR2 SYGVQD (reference sequence). This chain's CDR3 is CASSRQGKGNEQFF. The CDR3 DNA sequence: TGCGCCAGCAGTCGACAGGGAAAGGGGAATGAGCAGTTCTTC.

This clone was counted once. The chain couples TRBV7-2 to TRBJ1-6; 7 bases fit TRBD1. CDR1 is SGHTA and CDR2 is FQGNSA in the germline V gene. The CDR3 is made up of 14 amino acids. V was clipped by 5 bases and J by 10 bases; unmatched bases: 8. CDR3 DNA: TGTGCCAGCAGCGACCGGGACAGTCGGTCACCCCTCCACTTT. It yields the protein CASSDRDSRSPLHF.

The CDR3 nucleotides are TGTGCCAGCAGCCCCGATATAAACAGGGGGTCCTACAATGAGCAGTTCTTC. Its translation is CASSPDINRGSYNEQFF. The chain carries TRBV5-4 and TRBJ2-1; 8 positions match TRBD1. CDR1 and CDR2 (germline): SGHNT, YYREEE (reference sequence). With V trimmed by 4 bases and J by 1 base, 10 bases remained unmatched. The CDR3 has 17 amino acids.

The rearrangement uses TRBV11-2 and TRBJ2-1, with D maybe TRBD2 (6 bases). CDR3 length: 16 amino acids. V lost 0 bases and J lost 8, with 17 bases in between. Germline V gene sequence: CDR1 SGHAT, CDR2 FQNNGV. Here the CDR3 reads CASSLDVVGGRYEQFF. The DNA for the CDR3 is TGTGCCAGCAGCTTAGATGTCGTGGGGGGACGGTATGAGCAGTTCTTC.

The V call is TRBV6-5, the J call TRBJ2-2; D is undetermined. This CDR3 contains 13 residues. With 8 bases removed from V and 1 base from J, the gap between germline ends came to 8 bases. Germline lookup yields CDR1 MNHEY and CDR2 SVGAGI. CDR3 amino acids: CASGAENTGELFF. DNA of the CDR3: TGTGCCAGCGGAGCAGAGAACACCGGGGAGCTGTTTTTT.

This chain connects TRBV5-1 to TRBJ1-1; TRBD1 matches 9 bases. The CDR3 is made up of 18 amino acids. V shed 4 bases and J 3 bases; nucleotides not matched to a gene: 16. Per germline, CDR1 SGHRS and CDR2 YFSETQ. CDR3 amino acids: CASSLHIRTGVSDTEAFF. CDR3 DNA sequence: TGCGCCAGCAGCCTCCACATTAGGACAGGGGTTTCAGACACTGAAGCTTTCTTT.

The gene calls are TRBV7-6 and TRBJ2-1, with no clear D. Germline-derived CDR1 and CDR2 are SGHVS and FNYEAQ. Trimming stripped 1 base from V and 6 bases from J, with 7 bases between. There are 13 residues in the CDR3. The CDR3 is CASSLEVFNEQFF. DNA of the CDR3: TGTGCCAGCAGCTTAGAGGTGTTCAATGAGCAGTTCTTC. The full variable domain, in which reference TRBV7-6 and TRBJ2-1 provide the parts outside the CDR3, is GAGVSQSPRYKVTKRGQDVALRCDPISGHVSLYWYRQALGQGPEFLTYFNYEAQQDKSGLPNDRFSAERPEGSISTLTIQRTEQRDSAMYRCASSLEVFNEQFFGPGTRLTVL.

This chain connects TRBV30 to TRBJ1-6, with 7 positions matching TRBD1. The CDR3 length is 15 residues. V lost 2 bases and J lost 6; bases outside the gene matches: 7. The germline V gene has CDR1 GTSNPN and CDR2 SVGIG (reference sequence). CDR3 coding DNA: TGTGCCTGGAGTAAAGGGGACAGCCTTAATTCACCCCTCCACTTT. Translated: CAWSKGDSLNSPLHF.

The V and J genes are TRBV7-7 and TRBJ2-3; tentatively, D is TRBD1 (6 bases). The CDR3 runs to 14 residues. Germline V gene data show CDR1 as SSHAT and CDR2 as FNYEAQ (reference sequence). The V end lost 4 bases, the J end lost 0 bases, and 8 bases lay between the germline ends. The CDR3 reads CASSSTGSTDTQYF. CDR3 nucleotides: TGTGCCAGCAGCTCCACAGGGAGCACAGATACGCAGTATTTT.